Below are 19 T cell receptor beta chains sequenced from a single sample in a study of T cells in Graves' hyperthyroidism and ophthalmopathy. RNA transcripts served as the template for amplifying TCR beta CDR3 regions. HTBI primers were the set used in a first-round RT-PCR of the TCR CDR3. One entry per CDR3 protein results from TCRdb running MiXCR on the multiplex PCR reads. The sample holds roughly 500,000 distinct CDR3 sequences, 40% to 55% seen once. The sequencing input was peripheral blood or thyroid tissue (not recorded which). Receptors were obtained from an adult woman with Graves' disease, either hyperthyroidism or ophthalmopathy (not recorded which).

This clonotype was observed a handful of times. V and J are TRBV27 and TRBJ1-4; D ambiguous. Trimming removed 3 bases at V and 4 bases at J, with 6 bases between. From germline, CDR1 is MNHEY and CDR2 SMNVEV (reference sequence). The CDR3 consists of 13 residues. The CDR3 loop is CASSFRLNEKLFF. As DNA, the CDR3 is TGTGCCAGCAGTTTCCGTCTTAATGAAAAACTGTTTTTT.

This clonotype was observed at least ten times. This chain connects TRBV2 to TRBJ1-4; 10 bases align to TRBD1. CDR3 length: 15 residues. The ends lost 6 bases at V and 6 bases at J; junction bases unmatched: 7. CDR1 SNHLY and CDR2 FYNNEI come from the germline V gene. The CDR3: CASSVGTGADEKLFF. DNA for the CDR3: TGTGCCAGCAGCGTTGGGACAGGGGCGGATGAAAAACTGTTTTTT. The full variable domain, rest sourced from reference TRBV2 and TRBJ1-4, is EPEVTQTPSHQVTQMGQEVILRCVPISNHLYFYWYRQILGQKVEFLVSFYNNEISEKSEIFDDQFSVERPDGSNFTLKIRSTKLEDSAMYFCASSVGTGADEKLFFGSGTQLSVL.

This clonotype was seen more than once but under ten times. The chain uses TRBV7-2 and TRBJ2-7, with 11 nucleotides matching TRBD2. Trimming removed 3 bases from V and 5 bases from J; junction bases left unmatched: 9. The germline gives CDR1 SGHTA, CDR2 FQGNSA. This CDR3 is built from 16 residues. CDR3 in amino acids: CASSLGLAVGGHEQYF. The CDR3, as DNA: TGTGCCAGCAGCTTGGGACTAGCGGTAGGGGGCCACGAGCAGTACTTC.

This clonotype appeared many times. CDR3 region: CAISESTGTSGRTYEQYF. The CDR3 nucleotides read TGTGCCATCAGTGAGTCGACCGGGACTAGCGGGAGGACCTACGAGCAGTACTTC. V usage is TRBV10-3 and J usage is TRBJ2-7; 15 nucleotides line up with TRBD2. Germline V gene sequence: CDR1 ENHRY, CDR2 SYGVKD. Unmatched junction bases numbered 5, after V lost 0 bases and J lost 2 bases. CDR3 length equals 18 residues.

The chain uses TRBV7-9 and TRBJ2-7; D might be TRBD2 (5 bases). Trimming cost V 6 bases and J 4 bases, with 19 bases left between them. The CDR3 extends over 15 amino acids. CDR1 SEHNR and CDR2 FQNEAQ come from the germline V gene (reference sequence). The CDR3 is CASSGSEEAPYEQYF. For the CDR3, the DNA is TGTGCCAGCAGTGGATCGGAGGAGGCCCCTTACGAGCAGTACTTC.

The table lists this clonotype with many counts. The CDR3 coding sequence is TGCAGTGCTGGCGACGGGACTCGGGCCAGGCATTTT. This sequence encodes CSAGDGTRARHF. The rearrangement joins TRBV20-1 to TRBJ1-5; perhaps TRBD1 as D (5 bases). Germline CDR1 is DFQATT and CDR2 is SNEGSKA (reference sequence). Deletions cut 5 bases from V and 15 bases from J, with 20 bases between. The CDR3 has 12 amino acids.

This chain joins TRBV25-1 and TRBJ2-5; TRBD2 agrees at 11 bases. After removal of 6 bases from V and 9 bases from J, the junction contained 15 bases not matched to a gene. From germline, CDR1 is MGHDK and CDR2 SYGVNS. The CDR3 has 16 residues. CDR3 sequence: CASREGTSGRLKAQYF. CDR3 sequence (DNA): TGTGCCAGCAGAGAGGGAACTAGCGGGAGACTAAAGGCCCAGTACTTC. The full variable domain, rest sourced from reference TRBV25-1 and TRBJ2-5, is EADIYQTPRYLVIGTGKKITLECSQTMGHDKMYWYQQDPGMELHLIHYSYGVNSTEKGDLSSESTVSRIRTEHFPLTLESARPSHTSQYLCASREGTSGRLKAQYFGPGTRLLVL.

This clonotype showed up many times. This CDR3 is CASSPREGETQYF. The CDR3 nucleotides are TGTGCCAGCAGCCCTCGGGAGGGGGAGACCCAGTACTTC. This rearrangement joins TRBV9 to TRBJ2-5, with TRBD2 identical over 8 bases. With 4 bases clipped from V and 5 bases from J, the junction kept 4 bases outside the gene matches. CDR1 SGDLS and CDR2 YYNGEE come from the germline V gene. The CDR3 contains 13 residues.

At least ten counts were recorded for this clonotype. This chain links TRBV7-3 with TRBJ2-2; the match to TRBD2 covers 7 bases. The CDR3 is 17 residues long. J lost 5 bases, V lost 3 bases, and 12 bases had no gene match. Germline V gene data show CDR1 as SGHTA and CDR2 as FQGTGA. CDR3 nucleotide sequence: TGTGCCAGCAGCTTCCTTACAGCGGGGACCGGAACCGGGGAGCTGTTTTTT. It translates to CASSFLTAGTGTGELFF.

The J gene is TRBJ1-5, the V gene TRBV5-1; D is unresolved. Trimming removed 0 bases at V and 0 bases at J, with 4 bases between. This CDR3 has 14 amino acids. Germline V gene data show CDR1 as SGHRS and CDR2 as YFSETQ. CDR3 DNA sequence: TGCGCCAGCAGCTTGGAGCTTAGCAATCAGCCCCAGCATTTT. Its protein is CASSLELSNQPQHF.

On this clonotype: A read error may produce the germline difference seen at one junction end. The rearrangement uses TRBV10-3 and TRBJ1-4; D remains unclear. The germline CDR1 and CDR2 sequences are ENHRY and SYGVKD. The CDR3 loop spans 13 amino acids. CDR3 bases: TGTGCCAGCAGTGAGTCGATGGTGGAAAAACTGTTTTTT. Translation: CASSESMVEKLFF.

In the case of this clonotype: A read error may account for a junction end that differs from germline. V is TRBV7-9 and J is TRBJ1-1; the match to TRBD1 covers 10 bases. The germline CDR1 and CDR2 sequences are SEHNR and FQNEAQ (reference sequence). The CDR3 has 14 residues. CDR3 coding DNA: TGCGCCAGCAGCTTGGGACAGGGGAGGACTGAAGCTTTCTTT. This encodes CASSLGQGRTEAFF.

The chain recombines TRBV12-3 or TRBV12-4 with TRBJ1-2, with D possibly matching TRBD1 (5 bases). With 6 bases removed from V and 8 bases from J, the gap between germline ends came to 7 bases. CDR3 length: 10 amino acids. The CDR3 DNA reads TGTGCCAGCAGGGGGCCAGGCTACACCTTC. Protein product: CASRGPGYTF.

This chain links TRBV15 with TRBJ1-3; TRBD1 might be the D (6 bases). V was trimmed by 0 bases and J by 2 bases, leaving 14 bases between them. Per germline, CDR1 LNHNV and CDR2 YYDKDF (reference sequence). This CDR3 has 17 amino acids. The CDR3 spells CATSREAGATAGNTIYF. CDR3 nucleotides: TGTGCCACCAGCAGAGAGGCAGGGGCGACTGCTGGAAACACCATATATTTT.

This clonotype has ten or more counts. This chain links TRBV20-1 with TRBJ1-5; D uncertain. This CDR3 has 12 amino acids. Looked up from germline, CDR1 is DFQATT and CDR2 is SNEGSKA (reference sequence). V lost 0 bases and J 4 bases, leaving 4 bases between the germline ends. CDR3 coding DNA: TGCAGTGCTAGAGATCTGAATCAGCCCCAGCATTTT. Translated: CSARDLNQPQHF.

J is TRBJ1-5 and V is TRBV28; D may be TRBD1 (5 bases). The CDR3 has 15 residues. CDR1 and CDR2 from the germline V gene are MDHEN and SYDVKM. V was pared by 4 bases and J by 9 bases, with 19 bases between. CDR3 nucleotides: TGTGCCAGCAGTTCCTTAACCCTGGGGGAAGGGCCCCAGCATTTT. Residues: CASSSLTLGEGPQHF.

This clonotype was seen more than once but under ten times. The J gene is TRBJ1-5, the V gene TRBV29-1, with 7 bases lining up with TRBD1. Germline V gives CDR1 SQVTM, CDR2 ANQGSEA. Unmatched junction bases numbered 9, after V lost 7 bases and J lost 6 bases. The CDR3 is made up of 13 amino acids. The CDR3: CSAAAGGLQPQHF. For the CDR3, the DNA is TGCAGCGCGGCAGCAGGGGGTCTTCAGCCCCAGCATTTT.

This clonotype was observed a few times. A junction boundary mismatches the germline segment, possibly from a read error. The genes are TRBV10-2 and TRBJ2-2; no definite D call. CDR3 length: 13 residues. Germline-derived CDR1 and CDR2 are WSHSY and SAAADI. The DNA of the CDR3 is TGTGCCAGCTCACCAGACACCGGCGGGGAGCTGTTTTTT. Its protein is CASSPDTGGELFF.

The chain couples TRBV7-9 to TRBJ2-7; 9 nucleotides align to TRBD2. Germline CDR1 SEHNR, CDR2 FQNEAQ (reference sequence). This CDR3 is built from 15 residues. J gave up 1 base and V 5 bases, and 6 bases lay outside the gene matches. The CDR3 coding sequence is TGTGCCAGCAGCCCCAGGCGGGAGGGGTCCTACGAGCAGTACTTC. Residues: CASSPRREGSYEQYF.